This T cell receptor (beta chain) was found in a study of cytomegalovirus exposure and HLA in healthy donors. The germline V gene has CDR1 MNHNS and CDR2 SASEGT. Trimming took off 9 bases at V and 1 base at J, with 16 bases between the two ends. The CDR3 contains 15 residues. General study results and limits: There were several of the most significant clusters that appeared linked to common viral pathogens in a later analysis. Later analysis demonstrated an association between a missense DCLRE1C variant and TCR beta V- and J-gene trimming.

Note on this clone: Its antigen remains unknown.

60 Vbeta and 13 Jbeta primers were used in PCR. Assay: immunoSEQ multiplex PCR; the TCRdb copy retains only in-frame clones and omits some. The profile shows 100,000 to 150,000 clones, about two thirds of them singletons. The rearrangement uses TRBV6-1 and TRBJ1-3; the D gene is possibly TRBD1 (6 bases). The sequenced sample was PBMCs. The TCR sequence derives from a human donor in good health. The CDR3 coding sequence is TGTGCCAGTCAATCAGGGGCTAGGTCTGGAAACACCATATATTTT. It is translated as CASQSGARSGNTIYF.